This T cell receptor (beta chain) was captured in a study of response to subunit inactivated influenza vaccine. Findings and limits, study-wide: With each seasonal influenza vaccination, the authors suggested, few new T cells are recruited.

A single record per CDR3 protein comes from TCRdb applying MiXCR to the RT-PCR reads. Of some 520,000 distinct CDR3 sequences in the sample, about 15% are singletons; the top ten hold less than 4%. This clonotype was detected ten times or more. Its antigen is still unknown. In germline, CDR1 is SGHDN, CDR2 FVKESK. V was trimmed by 4 bases and J by 0 bases, leaving 10 bases between them. The CDR3 is 14 residues long. Source: CD4+ T cells sorted from PBMCs, taken roughly 24 months after vaccination. This TCR derives from a man between 50 and 75 years old who received an inactivated influenza vaccine. The J gene is TRBJ2-7, the V gene TRBV14; TRBD1 might be the D (6 bases). CDR3 amino acids: CASSPTGFSYEQYF. The CDR3 DNA reads TGTGCCAGCAGCCCCACAGGGTTCTCCTACGAGCAGTACTTC.